A selection of T cell receptor beta chains follows, all from one sample in a study of CD8 T cells in Susac syndrome. TCRdb called the immunoSEQ multiplex PCR reads again in MiXCR, with one record for every CDR3 protein. Of approximately 77,000 distinct CDR3 sequences in the sample, 85% to 95% are singletons; the top ten hold 0.52%. Specimen: CD4+ T cells from PBMCs. These receptor sequences come from a human donor with Susac syndrome. The CDR3 runs from the conserved cysteine through the conserved F or W. A D gene is named only where the DNA matches it firmly. Rows give clone size only sometimes, using once, few, many, or a class for an expanded clone.

D gene: TRBD2; J gene: TRBJ2-1; V gene: TRBV7-2; clone size: -; CDR3 protein: CASSAPGTSGSGSYNEQFF; CDR3 DNA: TGTGCCAGCAGCGCGCCCGGGACTAGCGGGAGTGGCTCCTACAATGAGCAGTTCTTC
D gene: -; J gene: TRBJ2-1; V gene: TRBV20-1; clone size: -; CDR3 protein: CSARDKARGSYNEQFF; CDR3 DNA: TGCAGTGCTAGAGATAAAGCGAGGGGTTCCTACAATGAGCAGTTCTTC
D gene: TRBD1; J gene: TRBJ2-3; V gene: TRBV6-2/TRBV6-3; clone size: once; CDR3 protein: CASSTARGLGTDTQYF; CDR3 DNA: TGTGCCAGCAGTACCGCCAGGGGGCTGGGGACAGATACGCAGTATTTT
D gene: TRBD1; J gene: TRBJ2-5; V gene: TRBV2; clone size: -; CDR3 protein: CASPLPGQGLETQYF; CDR3 DNA: TGTGCCAGCCCCCTACCGGGACAGGGGCTGGAGACCCAGTACTTC
D gene: TRBD2; J gene: TRBJ2-1; V gene: TRBV5-1; clone size: -; CDR3 protein: CASSLGPGLDYNEQFF; CDR3 DNA: TGCGCCAGCAGCTTGGGGCCGGGACTAGATTACAATGAGCAGTTCTTC
D gene: TRBD1; J gene: TRBJ2-7; V gene: TRBV30; clone size: once; CDR3 protein: CAWSAGTGSHEQYF; CDR3 DNA: TGTGCCTGGAGTGCCGGGACAGGGTCCCACGAGCAGTACTTC
D gene: -; J gene: TRBJ1-1; V gene: TRBV9; clone size: -; CDR3 protein: CASSVSKDTEAFF; CDR3 DNA: TGTGCCAGCAGCGTGTCAAAAGACACTGAAGCTTTCTTT
D gene: -; J gene: TRBJ1-2; V gene: TRBV20-1; clone size: once; CDR3 protein: CSARDRSRVGGYTF; CDR3 DNA: TGCAGTGCTAGAGATCGGAGCAGGGTGGGAGGCTACACCTTC
D gene: TRBD2; J gene: TRBJ2-5; V gene: TRBV7-8; clone size: -; CDR3 protein: CASSQGLAKETQYF; CDR3 DNA: TGTGCCAGCAGCCAGGGACTAGCGAAAGAGACCCAGTACTTC
D gene: -; J gene: TRBJ1-1; V gene: TRBV12-3/TRBV12-4; clone size: -; CDR3 protein: CASSAPGTKNTEAFF; CDR3 DNA: TGTGCCAGCAGTGCCCCCGGGACAAAGAACACTGAAGCTTTCTTT
D gene: -; J gene: TRBJ2-3; V gene: TRBV2; clone size: -; CDR3 protein: CASRAGTRPKSTDTQYF; CDR3 DNA: TGTGCCAGCAGGGCCGGGACCCGTCCGAAGAGCACAGATACGCAGTATTTT
D gene: -; J gene: TRBJ1-3; V gene: TRBV6-6; clone size: -; CDR3 protein: CATHSLGGNTIYF; CDR3 DNA: TGTGCCACCCATTCCCTTGGTGGAAACACCATATATTTT
D gene: TRBD1; J gene: TRBJ2-5; V gene: TRBV7-2; clone size: few; CDR3 protein: CASSSGTGTQETQYF; CDR3 DNA: TGTGCCAGCAGCTCCGGGACAGGGACCCAAGAGACCCAGTACTTC
D gene: -; J gene: TRBJ2-3; V gene: TRBV29-1; clone size: few; CDR3 protein: CSVERGHGTDTQYF; CDR3 DNA: TGCAGCGTTGAACGGGGACATGGCACAGATACGCAGTATTTT
D gene: -; J gene: TRBJ2-2; V gene: TRBV29-1; clone size: once; CDR3 protein: CSVESPPSGELFF; CDR3 DNA: TGCAGCGTTGAGTCCCCCCCCAGCGGGGAGCTGTTTTTT
D gene: -; J gene: TRBJ2-4; V gene: TRBV2; clone size: -; CDR3 protein: CASETGSTLAKNIQYF; CDR3 DNA: TGTGCCAGCGAGACGGGGAGCACCCTAGCCAAAAACATTCAGTACTTC
D gene: -; J gene: TRBJ2-5; V gene: TRBV7-2; clone size: -; CDR3 protein: CASSRNKKETQYF; CDR3 DNA: TGTGCCAGCAGCCGCAACAAGAAAGAGACCCAGTACTTC
D gene: -; J gene: TRBJ1-2; V gene: TRBV25-1; clone size: -; CDR3 protein: CASSDLSRGSYGYTF; CDR3 DNA: TGTGCCAGCAGTGATTTATCTCGGGGTTCCTATGGCTACACCTTC
D gene: -; J gene: TRBJ1-5; V gene: TRBV5-1; clone size: -; CDR3 protein: CASSLGGLGNQPQHF; CDR3 DNA: TGCGCCAGCAGCTTGGGGGGGCTGGGGAATCAGCCCCAGCATTTT
D gene: -; J gene: TRBJ2-1; V gene: TRBV5-1; clone size: -; CDR3 protein: CASSPPTGALHNEQFF; CDR3 DNA: TGCGCCAGCAGCCCCCCGACGGGAGCCCTCCACAATGAGCAGTTCTTC
D gene: TRBD1; J gene: TRBJ1-2; V gene: TRBV19; clone size: -; CDR3 protein: CASNKQGNYGYTF; CDR3 DNA: TGTGCCAGTAACAAACAGGGGAACTATGGCTACACCTTC
D gene: TRBD2; J gene: TRBJ2-1; V gene: TRBV5-5; clone size: -; CDR3 protein: CASSLVLAGEREQFF; CDR3 DNA: TGTGCCAGCAGCTTGGTACTAGCGGGAGAACGTGAGCAGTTCTTC
D gene: -; J gene: TRBJ1-2; V gene: TRBV24-1; clone size: -; CDR3 protein: CATSGPRGTTNGYTF; CDR3 DNA: TGTGCCACCAGTGGGCCTCGGGGGACAACGAATGGCTACACCTTC
D gene: -; J gene: TRBJ2-7; V gene: TRBV20-1; clone size: -; CDR3 protein: CSALRDFGREQYF; CDR3 DNA: TGCAGTGCTCTCCGGGACTTTGGGCGGGAGCAGTACTTC
D gene: TRBD2; J gene: TRBJ2-5; V gene: TRBV7-2; clone size: -; CDR3 protein: CASSPLTSGGSETQYF; CDR3 DNA: TGTGCCAGCAGCCCACTCACTAGCGGGGGTTCGGAGACCCAGTACTTC
D gene: -; J gene: TRBJ2-3; V gene: TRBV5-1; clone size: -; CDR3 protein: CASSLGGLGGTDTQYF; CDR3 DNA: TGCGCCAGCAGCTTGGGTGGCCTGGGGGGCACAGATACGCAGTATTTT
D gene: -; J gene: TRBJ2-2; V gene: TRBV27; clone size: -; CDR3 protein: CASSLSGRPTGELFF; CDR3 DNA: TGTGCCAGCAGTTTAAGTGGCCGACCCACCGGGGAGCTGTTTTTT
D gene: TRBD1; J gene: TRBJ2-5; V gene: TRBV23-1; clone size: -; CDR3 protein: CASSQSGSGTGETETQYF; CDR3 DNA: TGCGCCAGCAGTCAATCGGGCTCCGGGACAGGGGAGACAGAGACCCAGTACTTC
D gene: -; J gene: TRBJ1-2; V gene: TRBV12-3/TRBV12-4; clone size: -; CDR3 protein: CASSLGSPYGYTF; CDR3 DNA: TGTGCCAGCAGTTTAGGGTCCCCCTATGGCTACACCTTC
D gene: -; J gene: TRBJ1-5; V gene: TRBV10-3; clone size: -; CDR3 protein: CAISEPGAAEHNQPQHF; CDR3 DNA: TGTGCCATCAGTGAGCCCGGGGCCGCGGAACACAATCAGCCCCAGCATTTT
D gene: -; J gene: TRBJ1-2; V gene: TRBV12-5; clone size: -; CDR3 protein: CASGLWNLWDRRYYGYTF; CDR3 DNA: TGTGCTAGTGGCCTTTGGAATCTCTGGGACCGCCGATACTATGGCTACACCTTC
D gene: -; J gene: TRBJ1-3; V gene: TRBV7-7; clone size: -; CDR3 protein: CASSFQEGNTIYF; CDR3 DNA: TGTGCTAGCAGCTTCCAGGAGGGAAACACCATATATTTT
D gene: TRBD1; J gene: TRBJ2-1; V gene: TRBV28; clone size: -; CDR3 protein: CASSLQGARSYNEQFF; CDR3 DNA: TGTGCCAGCAGTTTGCAGGGGGCAAGGTCCTACAATGAGCAGTTCTTC
D gene: -; J gene: TRBJ2-7; V gene: TRBV5-4; clone size: -; CDR3 protein: CASSRAGQSYEQYF; CDR3 DNA: TGTGCCAGCAGCCGAGCCGGACAGTCCTACGAGCAGTACTTC
D gene: TRBD1; J gene: TRBJ2-7; V gene: TRBV18; clone size: -; CDR3 protein: CASSPTRSTGNEQYF; CDR3 DNA: TGTGCCAGCTCACCTACCCGGTCGACAGGGAACGAGCAGTACTTC
D gene: -; J gene: TRBJ2-5; V gene: TRBV12-3/TRBV12-4; clone size: -; CDR3 protein: CASSLSKHSGAQYF; CDR3 DNA: TGTGCCAGCAGTTTATCTAAACACTCGGGGGCCCAGTACTTC
D gene: TRBD1; J gene: TRBJ1-2; V gene: TRBV30; clone size: -; CDR3 protein: CAWAKGQAYGYTF; CDR3 DNA: TGTGCCTGGGCTAAGGGACAGGCATATGGCTACACCTTC
D gene: -; J gene: TRBJ1-6; V gene: TRBV19; clone size: -; CDR3 protein: CASSIMWDVSSSPLHF; CDR3 DNA: TGTGCCAGTAGTATTATGTGGGACGTTAGCTCCTCACCCCTCCACTTT
D gene: -; J gene: TRBJ2-1; V gene: TRBV2; clone size: -; CDR3 protein: CATTRRRENEQFF; CDR3 DNA: TGTGCCACCACACGGCGACGGGAAAATGAGCAGTTCTTC
D gene: TRBD2; J gene: TRBJ2-5; V gene: TRBV6-1; clone size: -; CDR3 protein: CASSLGGAETQYF; CDR3 DNA: TGTGCCAGCAGCCTCGGGGGGGCGGAGACCCAGTACTTC
D gene: TRBD1; J gene: TRBJ1-4; V gene: TRBV12-3/TRBV12-4; clone size: -; CDR3 protein: CASRSQGVREKLFF; CDR3 DNA: TGTGCCAGCAGGAGCCAGGGGGTGAGAGAAAAACTGTTTTTT
D gene: TRBD2; J gene: TRBJ2-5; V gene: TRBV18; clone size: -; CDR3 protein: CASSPPSGSWETQYF; CDR3 DNA: TGTGCCAGCTCACCCCCCAGCGGGAGTTGGGAGACCCAGTACTTC
D gene: -; J gene: TRBJ1-1; V gene: TRBV5-1; clone size: once; CDR3 protein: CASSRVRGTEAFF; CDR3 DNA: TGCGCCAGCAGCAGGGTCAGGGGCACTGAAGCTTTCTTT